This record looks at one TCR beta chain sequence and its context. Assay used: immunoSEQ multiplex PCR; TCRdb lists only in-frame clones, some missing. The data show roughly 22,000 clones, about 89% seen once. These data are taken from a study of T cell changes during pregnancy in multiple sclerosis. The TCR originated in a female donor in good health, enrolled as a control in a pregnancy study. The sequences come from CD4+ T cells from peripheral blood mononuclear cells, collected after pregnancy.

The CDR3 reads CAWGQGLGYEQYF. The CDR3 DNA sequence: TGTGCCTGGGGACAGGGACTGGGCTACGAGCAGTACTTC. This chain connects TRBV30 to TRBJ2-7, with TRBD1 matching 8 bases. The germline V gene has CDR1 GTSNPN and CDR2 SVGIG (reference sequence). The CDR3 runs to 13 residues. Unmatched junction bases numbered 6, after V lost 5 bases and J lost 3 bases.